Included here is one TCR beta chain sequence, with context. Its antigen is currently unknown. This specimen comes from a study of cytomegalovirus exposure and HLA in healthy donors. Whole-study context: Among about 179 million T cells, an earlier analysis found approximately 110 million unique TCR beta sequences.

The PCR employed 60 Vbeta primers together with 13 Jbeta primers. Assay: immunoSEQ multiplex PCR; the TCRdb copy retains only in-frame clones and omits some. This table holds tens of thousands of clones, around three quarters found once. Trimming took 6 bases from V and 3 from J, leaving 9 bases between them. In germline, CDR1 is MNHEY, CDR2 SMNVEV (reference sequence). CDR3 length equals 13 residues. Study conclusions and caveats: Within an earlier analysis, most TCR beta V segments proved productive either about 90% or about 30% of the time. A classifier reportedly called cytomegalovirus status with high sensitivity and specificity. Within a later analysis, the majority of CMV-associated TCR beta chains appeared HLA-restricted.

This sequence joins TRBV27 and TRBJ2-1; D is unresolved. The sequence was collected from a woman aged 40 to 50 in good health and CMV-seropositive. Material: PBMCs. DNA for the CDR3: TGTGCCAGCAGCCTGGCAGTCTACAATGAGCAGTTCTTC. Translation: CASSLAVYNEQFF.